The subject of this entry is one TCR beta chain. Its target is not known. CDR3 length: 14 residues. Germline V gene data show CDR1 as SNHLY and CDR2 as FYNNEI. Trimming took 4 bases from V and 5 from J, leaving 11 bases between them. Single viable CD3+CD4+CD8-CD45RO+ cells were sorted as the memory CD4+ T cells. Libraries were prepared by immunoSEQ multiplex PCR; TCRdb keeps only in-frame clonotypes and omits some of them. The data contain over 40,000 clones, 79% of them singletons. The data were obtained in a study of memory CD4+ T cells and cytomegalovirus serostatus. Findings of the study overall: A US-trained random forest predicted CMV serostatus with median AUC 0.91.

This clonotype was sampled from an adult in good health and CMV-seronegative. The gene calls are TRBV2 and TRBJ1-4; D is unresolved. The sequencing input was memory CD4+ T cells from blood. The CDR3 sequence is CASSVGGKNEKLFF. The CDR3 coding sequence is TGTGCCAGCAGTGTAGGAGGGAAAAATGAAAAACTGTTTTTT.